Presented here are 10 T cell receptor beta chains from one specimen sequenced in a study of T cells in Graves' hyperthyroidism and ophthalmopathy. The TCR beta CDR3 regions underwent amplification using RNA transcripts as the source. First-round RT-PCR targeting the TCR CDR3 was performed with the HTBI primer set. One entry per CDR3 protein, called by TCRdb with MiXCR from the multiplex PCR reads. The table lists approximately 400,000 distinct CDR3 sequences, roughly 14% of them singletons. Sequenced material: blood. Receptor source: a woman in her sixties with Graves' hyperthyroidism.

V gene TRBV29-1 combines with J gene TRBJ2-7, with 7 bases fitting TRBD1. The length of the CDR3 is 11 residues. V was clipped by 6 bases and J by 3 bases; unmatched bases: 2. The germline CDR1 and CDR2 sequences are SQVTM and ANQGSEA. The CDR3 sequence: CSVGTDYEQYF. CDR3 sequence (DNA): TGCAGCGTGGGGACAGACTACGAGCAGTACTTC.

The chain joins TRBV12-3 or TRBV12-4 to TRBJ2-5; TRBD2 matches 10 bases. V lost 2 bases, J lost 4 bases, and 4 bases stayed unmatched. The CDR3 runs 15 residues. In DNA form, the CDR3 reads TGTGCCAGCAGTTTAAGCCTAGCGGGAGTAGAGACCCAGTACTTC. This sequence encodes CASSLSLAGVETQYF.

This chain connects TRBV30 to TRBJ2-3; D is possibly TRBD1 (5 bases). The V and J ends lost 7 bases and 3 bases respectively, with 14 bases between them. The germline V gene has CDR1 GTSNPN and CDR2 SVGIG (reference sequence). The length of the CDR3 is 13 residues. Here the CDR3 reads CAFNRLATDTQYF. The CDR3 DNA sequence: TGTGCCTTCAACAGGCTCGCAACAGATACGCAGTATTTT.

This clonotype was detected many times. The chain links TRBV12-3 or TRBV12-4 to TRBJ2-5; D is uncertain. The CDR3 length is 12 residues. V gave up 2 bases and J gave up 9 bases, with 10 bases separating them. The CDR3, as DNA: TGTGCCAGCAGTTTATCATTAGTGGCCCAGTACTTC. This sequence encodes CASSLSLVAQYF.

The chain combines TRBV24-1 with TRBJ2-1; perhaps TRBD2 as D (6 bases). The length of the CDR3 is 14 residues. The germline V gene has CDR1 KGHDR and CDR2 SFDVKD. V was shortened by 9 bases and J by 2 bases, with 13 bases between the two germline ends. Here the CDR3 DNA reads TGTGCCACCCAGGGAGCGGGCACCTACAATGAGCAGTTCTTC. It codes for CATQGAGTYNEQFF.

This sequence joins TRBV11-2 and TRBJ2-1; 10 bases are shared with TRBD2. The CDR3 extends over 16 amino acids. The germline CDR1 and CDR2 sequences are SGHAT and FQNNGV. The junction had 6 bases not matched to a gene; V was cut back by 5 bases and J by 2 bases. CDR3 DNA sequence: TGTGCCAGCAGCGGGCGAAGCGGGAGGGCCTACAATGAGCAGTTCTTC. Amino acid sequence: CASSGRSGRAYNEQFF.

This clonotype has ten or more counts. The CDR3 region has the DNA TGTGCCACCAGTGATCGGGGGATCTACGCCGAGCAGTACTTC. This encodes CATSDRGIYAEQYF. J is TRBJ2-7 and V is TRBV24-1, with D tentatively TRBD2 (6 bases). This CDR3 comprises 14 residues. Germline V gives CDR1 KGHDR, CDR2 SFDVKD. V dropped 3 bases and J dropped 6 bases, with 14 bases sitting between them.

This clonotype was picked up a small number of times. The genes are TRBV12-5 and TRBJ2-5; D remains unclear. Germline CDR1 reads LGHNT; CDR2 reads FRNRAP. The ends were cut back, 1 base at V and 5 bases at J, with 11 bases in the middle. CDR3 length: 14 residues. The CDR3 nucleotides read TGTGCTAGTGGTTTGGACCTGCTTGGGGAGACCCAGTACTTC. It is translated as CASGLDLLGETQYF.

This clonotype has more than one count but fewer than ten. J is TRBJ1-5 and V is TRBV7-9; D is undetermined. Germline V gene sequence: CDR1 SEHNR, CDR2 FQNEAQ (reference sequence). This CDR3 has 17 residues. Trimming cost V 1 base and J 0 bases, with 13 bases left between them. CDR3 residues: CASSLEVGLDSNQPQHF. In DNA, the CDR3 is TGTGCCAGCAGCTTAGAGGTGGGTCTCGATAGCAATCAGCCCCAGCATTTT.

This clonotype has ten or more counts. The chain has TRBV5-4 and TRBJ2-3; TRBD2 matches 16 bases. This CDR3 region has 19 residues. Trimming at V came to 4 bases and at J to 0 bases, leaving 8 bases not matched to a gene. Germline V gene data show CDR1 as SGHNT and CDR2 as YYREEE (reference sequence). The CDR3 sequence: CASSPGLAGGPGSTDTQYF. The CDR3 DNA is TGTGCCAGCAGCCCGGGACTAGCGGGAGGGCCGGGTAGCACAGATACGCAGTATTTT. Full variable domain (outside the CDR3, taken from reference TRBV5-4 and TRBJ2-3): ETGVTQSPTHLIKTRGQQVTLRCSSQSGHNTVSWYQQALGQGPQFIFQYYREEENGRGNFPPRFSGLQFPNYSSELNVNALELDDSALYLCASSPGLAGGPGSTDTQYFGPGTRLTVL.